This T cell receptor beta chain is from a study of T cell repertoires in cytomegalovirus infection. Background on the study: Based on public TCR beta signatures, there were indications of CMV infection and of a matching HLA type. Overall study findings and caveats: Dominant in the ex vivo response were TCR beta clonotypes restricted by HLA-C and specific for CMV.

Germline-derived CDR1 and CDR2 are GTSNPN and SVGIG (reference sequence). This CDR3 has 13 residues. Trimming took 2 bases from V and 3 from J, leaving 10 bases between them. TCRdb recomputed calls from the reads with MiXCR, one row per CDR3 protein. The sample has about 340,000 distinct CDR3 sequences, 25% to 30% seen once. The sample holds a few counts of this clonotype. The antigen is unknown. The sequencing used cultured PBMCs, collected from culture after CMV antigen stimulation. The V and J genes are TRBV30 and TRBJ2-5; D not resolved. This receptor was obtained from a human donor in good health (CMV status not recorded). Some clones in this sample may be carry-over from other donors' samples. CDR3 sequence reads: CAWSLLSKETQYF. The CDR3 nucleotides read TGTGCCTGGAGTCTTTTAAGTAAAGAGACCCAGTACTTC.